This T cell receptor (beta chain) stems from a study of T cell clonotyping in hematopoietic cell transplantation. The data were produced by immunoSEQ multiplex PCR, yet TCRdb's version contains in-frame clones alone and is incomplete. The data hold around 12,000 clones, with 75% to 95% observed a single time. As for this clone: Its antigen is not identified. This same CDR3 is encoded by further DNA sequences in the sample.

Study conclusions and caveats: Graft donor and pretransplant recipient Inverse Simpson Index values predicted broader posttransplant TCR diversity. No sorting was done, leaving CD4 and CD8 contributions mixed. Few recipient clonotypes overlapped donors; over 95% were de novo at given depth. Pathologically expanded recipient clonotypes increased progressively from day 30 to day 180 as diversity fell.

This TCR derives from a woman aged 45-65 years in good health. Some clones in this sample may be carry-over from other donors' samples. The sequenced material came from peripheral blood mononuclear cells.

DNA of the CDR3: TGTGCCAGCACTGACTCCTACGAGCAGTACTTC. Translated, it gives CASTDSYEQYF. This chain joins TRBV28 and TRBJ2-7; D remains ambiguous. The germline CDR1 and CDR2 sequences are MDHEN and SYDVKM. Between the trimmed V and J ends, which lost 7 bases and 0 bases, there was a span of 4 bases. The CDR3 is 11 amino acids.